The subject of this entry is one T cell receptor (beta chain). This CDR3 is also generated by other DNA sequences in the sample. This record comes from a study of control samples from healthy donors and cancer patients. Unmatched junction bases numbered 5, after V lost 5 bases and J lost 4 bases. CDR3 size: 15 residues. Germline V gives CDR1 SGHAT, CDR2 FQNNGV. Here immunoSEQ multiplex PCR was the method, and the copy in TCRdb shows in-frame clones only, minus some. Here the sample spans 100,000 to 150,000 clones, about 90% being singletons. The clonotype comes from a man aged 45-65 years with head and neck cancer. The sequencing input was PBMCs. The chain uses TRBV11-2 and TRBJ2-7; 13 nucleotides agree with TRBD2. CDR3 coding DNA: TGTGCCAGCAGCCTCGGACTAGCGGGAGTATACGAGCAGTACTTC. It translates to CASSLGLAGVYEQYF.